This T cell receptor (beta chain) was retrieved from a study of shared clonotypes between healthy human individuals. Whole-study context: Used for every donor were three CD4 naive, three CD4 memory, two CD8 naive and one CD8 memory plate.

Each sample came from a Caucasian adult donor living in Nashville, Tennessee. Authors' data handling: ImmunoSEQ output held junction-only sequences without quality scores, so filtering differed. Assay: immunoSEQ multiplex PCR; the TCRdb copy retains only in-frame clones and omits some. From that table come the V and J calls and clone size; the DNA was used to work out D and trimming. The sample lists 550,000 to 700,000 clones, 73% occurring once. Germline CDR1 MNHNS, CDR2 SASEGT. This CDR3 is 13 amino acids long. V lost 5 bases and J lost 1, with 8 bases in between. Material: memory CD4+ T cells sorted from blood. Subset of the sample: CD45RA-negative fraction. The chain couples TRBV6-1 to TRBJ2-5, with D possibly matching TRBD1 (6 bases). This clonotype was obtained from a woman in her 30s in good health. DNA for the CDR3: TGTGCCAGCAGTAGACAGGCCCAAGAGACCCAGTACTTC. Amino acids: CASSRQAQETQYF.